These T cell receptor beta chains were read from a single sample in a study of T-cell reconstitution after alpha-beta-depleted transplantation in children. TCRdb processed the PCR reads anew with MiXCR; each CDR3 protein has one entry. Of roughly 490,000 distinct CDR3 sequences listed, over 10% are singletons. This material consisted of PBMCs, mostly from graft donor cells, taken 180 days after TCRalphabeta/CD19-depleted stem cell transplant. All receptors come from a female patient aged 2-9 years who had a stem cell transplant for aplastic anemia, so the T cells may come from the graft donor. Both conserved end residues are part of each CDR3. The order of the fields is D gene, V gene, clone size, J gene, CDR3 DNA, CDR3 protein. A D gene is named only where the DNA matches it firmly. Where a row states a size, it is once, few, many or the class of an expanded clone; other rows omit it.

D: .; V: TRBV7-8; size: .; J: TRBJ1-2; DNA: TGTGCCAGCAGCTTAGGAACCTCATATGGCTACACCTTC; CDR3: CASSLGTSYGYTF
D: .; V: TRBV20-1; size: .; J: TRBJ1-2; DNA: TGCAGTGCTTTCCACAGGGAACGGGGCTATGGCTACACCTTC; CDR3: CSAFHRERGYGYTF
D: .; V: TRBV5-1; size: many; J: TRBJ1-5; DNA: TGCGCCAGCAGCATAGGACAGCCAAATCAGCCCCAGCATTTT; CDR3: CASSIGQPNQPQHF
D: .; V: TRBV29-1; size: .; J: TRBJ2-1; DNA: TGCAGCGTGGCGGGACAGTCCTACAATGAGCAGTTCTTC; CDR3: CSVAGQSYNEQFF
D: .; V: TRBV28; size: .; J: TRBJ1-2; DNA: TGTGCCAGCATCCAGGAGAACTATGGCTACACCTTC; CDR3: CASIQENYGYTF
D: .; V: TRBV7-9; size: few; J: TRBJ2-3; DNA: TGTGCCAGCAGCCCCATCGGGCCTCGCACAGATACGCAGTATTTT; CDR3: CASSPIGPRTDTQYF
D: TRBD1; V: TRBV5-1; size: .; J: TRBJ1-2; DNA: TGCGCCAGCAGCCGGCCGGGCGGACAGGCTACGAACTATGGCTACACCTTC; CDR3: CASSRPGGQATNYGYTF
D: TRBD2; V: TRBV20-1; size: .; J: TRBJ2-3; DNA: TGCAGTGCTAGAAGAGTTAATAGCGGGAAAGATACGCAGTATTTT; CDR3: CSARRVNSGKDTQYF
D: .; V: TRBV7-9; size: .; J: TRBJ1-1; DNA: TGTGCCAGCAGTCGACCGAGGAGGGGCGGGTACACTGAAGCTTTCTTT; CDR3: CASSRPRRGGYTEAFF
D: .; V: TRBV29-1; size: few; J: TRBJ2-4; DNA: TGCAGCGTTGAACAGGATCGCGAAAACATTCAGTACTTC; CDR3: CSVEQDRENIQYF
D: TRBD2; V: TRBV25-1; size: few; J: TRBJ2-7; DNA: TGTGCCAGCAGTGAGGGGGGACTAGCGGGACGCTACGAGCAGTACTTC; CDR3: CASSEGGLAGRYEQYF
D: TRBD2; V: TRBV7-8; size: .; J: TRBJ2-7; DNA: TGTGCCAGCACCGAACTAGCGGCAACCTACGAGCAGTACTTC; CDR3: CASTELAATYEQYF
D: TRBD1; V: TRBV27; size: .; J: TRBJ2-3; DNA: TGTGCCAGCACTTGGGGCAGGGGGCATACAGATACGCAGTATTTT; CDR3: CASTWGRGHTDTQYF
D: .; V: TRBV12-5; size: few; J: TRBJ2-3; DNA: TGTGCTAGTGGTTTGGCCCTCGCAAGGGGCAGGGCAGATACGCAGTATTTT; CDR3: CASGLALARGRADTQYF
D: .; V: TRBV10-3; size: many; J: TRBJ2-3; DNA: TGTGCCACAAGTTTAACGGGGGCCGTAGATACGCAGTATTTT; CDR3: CATSLTGAVDTQYF
D: TRBD2; V: TRBV19; size: few; J: TRBJ2-1; DNA: TGTGCCAGTAGTATAGGGGAGGGATTATATGAGCAGTTCTTC; CDR3: CASSIGEGLYEQFF
D: .; V: TRBV6-2/TRBV6-3; size: few; J: TRBJ1-2; DNA: TGTGCCAGCAGTTACTTCCAGGGATATGGCTACACCTTC; CDR3: CASSYFQGYGYTF
D: TRBD1; V: TRBV6-5; size: many; J: TRBJ2-1; DNA: TGTGCCAGCAGTTTCCGGGACAGGGTTGGGAATGAGCAGTTCTTC; CDR3: CASSFRDRVGNEQFF
D: TRBD1; V: TRBV6-1; size: few; J: TRBJ1-2; DNA: TGTGCCAGCAGGACACGACAGGGGGCTGGCTACACCTTC; CDR3: CASRTRQGAGYTF
D: TRBD2; V: TRBV20-1; size: few; J: TRBJ2-7; DNA: TGCAGTGCTAGGGCCCAACTCCAGTGGGGGACTAGCCGCCGGGAGCAGTACTTC; CDR3: CSARAQLQWGTSRREQYF
D: .; V: TRBV12-3/TRBV12-4; size: many; J: TRBJ1-1; DNA: TGTGCCACCAGCTCCCGAGAAGCTTTCTTT; CDR3: CATSSREAFF
D: .; V: TRBV5-1; size: .; J: TRBJ2-5; DNA: TGCGCCAGCAGCTTGGGCATTCCCAGGACAGCCCCCTTGGAGACCCAGTACTTC; CDR3: CASSLGIPRTAPLETQYF
D: .; V: TRBV10-3; size: .; J: TRBJ2-5; DNA: TGTGCCATCAGTGACGGGGCTGCGGAGACCCAGTACTTC; CDR3: CAISDGAAETQYF
D: .; V: TRBV28; size: .; J: TRBJ1-4; DNA: TGTGCCAGCAGTTCCTTGGGGGTCGGTGAAAAACTGTTTTTT; CDR3: CASSSLGVGEKLFF
D: .; V: TRBV7-9; size: few; J: TRBJ2-1; DNA: TGTGCCAGCAGGTCCCTCGGCGACGGGCCATACAATGAGCAGTTCTTC; CDR3: CASRSLGDGPYNEQFF
D: TRBD2; V: TRBV7-2; size: few; J: TRBJ2-6; DNA: TGTGCCAGCAGCGTGGGACTACCCTGGGCTGGGGCCAACGTCCTGACTTTC; CDR3: CASSVGLPWAGANVLTF
D: .; V: TRBV6-2/TRBV6-3; size: .; J: TRBJ2-1; DNA: TGTGCCAGCAGTTACCGCCATACTTCTGGGTATGAGCAGTTCTTC; CDR3: CASSYRHTSGYEQFF